Reported below is one TCR beta chain. Antigen unknown. This sample was included in a study of beta chain features in type 1 diabetes. Each of the CD4+ naive, central memory, regulatory and stem cell-like memory populations was sorted via CD45RO/CCR7/CD25/CD127/CD95/CD27. Isolated RNA was reverse transcribed in full, so expressed TCRB transcripts were sequenced. Profiled with immunoSEQ multiplex PCR; TCRdb holds only in-frame clones, not every one. This sample has about 220,000 clones, with around 9.9% found just once. Germline CDR1 and CDR2: SGHTA and FQGNSA. CDR3 length: 14 amino acids. V was pared by 0 bases and J by 3 bases, with 9 bases between. Broader study findings: When cDNA is sequenced, cells with high TCR expression could be over-represented.

The TCR originated in a man between 18 and 35 years old in good health. Sequenced: central memory CD4+ T cells from blood. The chain links TRBV7-2 to TRBJ2-7; D is unclear. The CDR3 loop reads CASSLASHGYEQYF. The CDR3 DNA reads TGTGCCAGCAGCTTAGCGAGTCATGGCTACGAGCAGTACTTC.